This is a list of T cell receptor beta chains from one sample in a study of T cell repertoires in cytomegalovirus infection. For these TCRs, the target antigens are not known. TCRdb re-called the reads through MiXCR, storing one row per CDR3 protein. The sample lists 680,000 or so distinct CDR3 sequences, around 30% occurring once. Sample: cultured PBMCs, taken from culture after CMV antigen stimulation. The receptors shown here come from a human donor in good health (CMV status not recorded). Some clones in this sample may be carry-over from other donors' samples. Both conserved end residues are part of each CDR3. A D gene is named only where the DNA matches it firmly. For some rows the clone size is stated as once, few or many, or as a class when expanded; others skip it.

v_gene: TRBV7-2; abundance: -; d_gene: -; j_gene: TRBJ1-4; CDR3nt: TGTGCCAGCAGCCTCAGGTGGCCGGCGAAGGGGGTTAATGAAAAACTGTTTTTT; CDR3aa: CASSLRWPAKGVNEKLFF
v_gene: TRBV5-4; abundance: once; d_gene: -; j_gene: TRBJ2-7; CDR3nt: TGTGCCAGCAGCTTGAGTACAGCCCTCTACGAGCAGTACTTC; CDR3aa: CASSLSTALYEQYF
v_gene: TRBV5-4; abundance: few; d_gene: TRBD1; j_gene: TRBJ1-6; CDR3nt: TGTGCCAGCAGCTTGAGGGACAGAGATAATTCACCCCTCCACTTT; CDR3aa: CASSLRDRDNSPLHF
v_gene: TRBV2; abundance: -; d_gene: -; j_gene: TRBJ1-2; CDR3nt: TGTGCCAGCAGTGAAGTGAGGGCCTATGGCTACACCTTC; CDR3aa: CASSEVRAYGYTF
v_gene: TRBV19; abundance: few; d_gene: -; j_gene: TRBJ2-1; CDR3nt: TGTGCCAGTAGTATAAGAGGGGATGATGAGCAGTTCTTC; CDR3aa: CASSIRGDDEQFF
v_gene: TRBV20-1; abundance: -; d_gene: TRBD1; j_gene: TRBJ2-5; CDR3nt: TGCAGTGCTAGAGCGGACAGGGCCCAAGAGACCCAGTACTTC; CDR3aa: CSARADRAQETQYF
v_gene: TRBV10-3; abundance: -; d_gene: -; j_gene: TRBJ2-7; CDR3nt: TGTGCCATCAGTGAGTCGACACGTCCCTACGAGCAGTACTTC; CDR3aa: CAISESTRPYEQYF
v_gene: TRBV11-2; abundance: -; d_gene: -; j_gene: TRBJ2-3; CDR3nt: TGTGCCAGCAGCTTAGCGGGACTCCGAACGGACCCAGATACGCAGTATTTT; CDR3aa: CASSLAGLRTDPDTQYF
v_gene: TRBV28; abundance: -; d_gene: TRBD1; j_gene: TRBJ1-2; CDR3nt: TGTGCCAGCAGTTCTCCCGGGACAGGTTACTATGGCTACACCTTC; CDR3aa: CASSSPGTGYYGYTF
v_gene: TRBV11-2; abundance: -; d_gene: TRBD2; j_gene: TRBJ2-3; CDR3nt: TGTGCCAGCAGCCCTCCACCGGGACTAGCGGGGCATACGCAGTATTTT; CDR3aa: CASSPPPGLAGHTQYF
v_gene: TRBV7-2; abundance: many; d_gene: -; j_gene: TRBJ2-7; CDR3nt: TGTGCCAGCAGCGTCCTCTCAGGGTCCGCCTACGAGCAGTACTTC; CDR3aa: CASSVLSGSAYEQYF
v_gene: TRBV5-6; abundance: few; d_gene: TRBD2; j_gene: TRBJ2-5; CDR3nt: TGTGCCAGCAGCCAGACTAGCGGGGGAGAGACCCAGTACTTC; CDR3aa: CASSQTSGGETQYF
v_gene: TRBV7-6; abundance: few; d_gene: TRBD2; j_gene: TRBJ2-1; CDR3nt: TGTGCCAGCAGCTTAGCAAAAGACCTAGCGGCAGCCTACAATGAGCAGTTCTTC; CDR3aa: CASSLAKDLAAAYNEQFF
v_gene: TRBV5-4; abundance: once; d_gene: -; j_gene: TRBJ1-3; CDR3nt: TGTGCCAGCAGCTTCAAGGCTGGGGTTACTGGAAACACCATATATTTT; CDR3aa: CASSFKAGVTGNTIYF
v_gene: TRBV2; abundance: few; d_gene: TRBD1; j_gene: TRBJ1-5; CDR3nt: TGTGCCAGCCGGGACAGATTAAGCTATAGCAATCAGCCCCAGCATTTT; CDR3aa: CASRDRLSYSNQPQHF
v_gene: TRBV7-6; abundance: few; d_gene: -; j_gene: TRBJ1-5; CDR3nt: TGTGCCAGCAGCGTACTAGCTACGTACGGACAGCCCCAGCATTTT; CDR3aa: CASSVLATYGQPQHF
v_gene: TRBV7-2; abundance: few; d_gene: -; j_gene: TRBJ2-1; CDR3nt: TGTGCCAGCAGCCAAGACAGAGCGTCCTACAATGAGCAGTTCTTC; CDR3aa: CASSQDRASYNEQFF
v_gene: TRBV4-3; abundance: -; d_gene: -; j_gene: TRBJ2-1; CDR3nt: TGCGCCAGCAGCCAAGATGAAGATTTCGGTGAGCAGTTCTTC; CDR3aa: CASSQDEDFGEQFF
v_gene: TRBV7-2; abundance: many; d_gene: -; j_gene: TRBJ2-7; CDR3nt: TGTGCCAGCAGCTCCCCCGGCTACGAGCAGTACTTC; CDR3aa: CASSSPGYEQYF
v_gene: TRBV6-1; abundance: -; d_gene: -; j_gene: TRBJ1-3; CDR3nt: TGTGCCAGCAGCAGGGGCGCGGAAGATGGAAACACCATATATTTT; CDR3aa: CASSRGAEDGNTIYF
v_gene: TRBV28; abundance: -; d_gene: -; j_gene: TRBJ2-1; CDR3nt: TGTGCCAGCAGTCCGATGCGCGGGATTGAGCAGTTCTTC; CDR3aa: CASSPMRGIEQFF
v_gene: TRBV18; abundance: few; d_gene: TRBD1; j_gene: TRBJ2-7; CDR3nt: TGTGCCAGCTCAGCCGGGACAGAAGCCTACGAGCAGTACTTC; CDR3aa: CASSAGTEAYEQYF
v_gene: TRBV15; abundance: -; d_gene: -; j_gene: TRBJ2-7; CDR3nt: TGTGCCACCAGCAGAGGCGACAGAGCCTACGAGCAGTACTTC; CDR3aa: CATSRGDRAYEQYF
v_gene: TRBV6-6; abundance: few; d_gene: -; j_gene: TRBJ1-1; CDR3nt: TGTGCCAGCAGTGCGCTTTTTTTGGGGCGGAACACTGAAGCTTTCTTT; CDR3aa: CASSALFLGRNTEAFF
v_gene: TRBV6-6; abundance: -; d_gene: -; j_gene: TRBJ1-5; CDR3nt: TGTGCCAGCAGTCAGATAGGGGTTGTAAATCAGCCCCAGCATTTT; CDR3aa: CASSQIGVVNQPQHF
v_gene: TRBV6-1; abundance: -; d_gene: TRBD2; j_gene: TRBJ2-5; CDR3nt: TGTGCCAGCACCAATAGCGGGCCGGAGACCCAGTACTTC; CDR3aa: CASTNSGPETQYF
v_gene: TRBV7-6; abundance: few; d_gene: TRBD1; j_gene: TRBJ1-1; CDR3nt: TGTGCCAGCAGCTTAGGTCTGGGACAGGGATCAGCTTTCTTT; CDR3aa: CASSLGLGQGSAFF
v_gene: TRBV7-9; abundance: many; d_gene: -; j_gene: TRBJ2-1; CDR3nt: TGTGCCAGCAGCTTAGAAATGTACAATGAGCAGTTCTTC; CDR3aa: CASSLEMYNEQFF
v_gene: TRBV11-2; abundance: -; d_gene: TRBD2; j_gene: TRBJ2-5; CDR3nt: TGTGCCAGCAGAACCCGACTAGCGGGAGAAGAGACCCAGTACTTC; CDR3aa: CASRTRLAGEETQYF
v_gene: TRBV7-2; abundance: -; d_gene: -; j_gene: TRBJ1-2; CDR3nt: TGTGCCAGCAGCCCTAGCTTTCTCGGGGATGGCTACACCTTC; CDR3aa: CASSPSFLGDGYTF
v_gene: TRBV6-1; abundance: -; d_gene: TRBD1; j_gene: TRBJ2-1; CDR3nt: TGTGCCAGCAGTGAAGAGAGGGACAGGGGCAATGAGCAGTTCTTC; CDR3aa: CASSEERDRGNEQFF
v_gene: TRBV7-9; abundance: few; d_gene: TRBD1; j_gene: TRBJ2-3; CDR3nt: TGTGCCAGCAGCGTCATCCCCGGGACAGGGTACACAGATACGCAGTATTTT; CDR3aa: CASSVIPGTGYTDTQYF
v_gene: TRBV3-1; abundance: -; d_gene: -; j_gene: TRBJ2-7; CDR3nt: TGTGCCAGCAGCCAAGGCCCCCAAGGAGGCTACGAGCAGTACTTC; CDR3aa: CASSQGPQGGYEQYF
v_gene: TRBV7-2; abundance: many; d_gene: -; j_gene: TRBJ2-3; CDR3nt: TGTGCCAGCAGCTTAGACTCGGAGAATACGCAGTATTTT; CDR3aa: CASSLDSENTQYF
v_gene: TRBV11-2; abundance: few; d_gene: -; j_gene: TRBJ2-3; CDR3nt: TGTGCCAGCAGCGCCGACTTTACCACAGATACGCAGTATTTT; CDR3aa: CASSADFTTDTQYF
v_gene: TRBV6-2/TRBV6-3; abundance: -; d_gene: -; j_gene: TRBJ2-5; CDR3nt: TGTGCCAGCAGTTACTCGGACAGAGGTATTAGGACCCAGTACTTC; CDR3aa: CASSYSDRGIRTQYF
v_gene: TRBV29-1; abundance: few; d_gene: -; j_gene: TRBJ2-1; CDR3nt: TGCAGCGTGGATGGACAGTACAATGAGCAGTTCTTC; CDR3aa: CSVDGQYNEQFF
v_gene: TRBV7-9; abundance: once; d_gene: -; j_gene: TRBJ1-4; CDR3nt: TGTGCCAGCAGCGGCTTGGGGGAAAAACTGTTTTTT; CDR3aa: CASSGLGEKLFF
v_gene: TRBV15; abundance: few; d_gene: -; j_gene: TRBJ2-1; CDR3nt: TGTGCCACCAGCATCGACATAGGCGGGAATGAGCAGTTCTTC; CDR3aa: CATSIDIGGNEQFF
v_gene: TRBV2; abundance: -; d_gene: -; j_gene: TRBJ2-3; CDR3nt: TGTGCCGTTGTGAGCCCAGATACGCAGTATTTT; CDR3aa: CAVVSPDTQYF
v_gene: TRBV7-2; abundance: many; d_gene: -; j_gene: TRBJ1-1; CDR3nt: TGTGCCAGCAGCTTAACACGGGGGACTGAAGCTTTCTTT; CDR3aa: CASSLTRGTEAFF
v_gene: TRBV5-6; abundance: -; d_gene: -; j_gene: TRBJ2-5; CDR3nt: TGTGCCAGCAGCTTGCTAGTGGGCCAGTGGGGGGAGACCCAGTACTTC; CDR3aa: CASSLLVGQWGETQYF
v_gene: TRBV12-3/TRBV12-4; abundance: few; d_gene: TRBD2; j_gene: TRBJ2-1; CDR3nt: TGTGCCAGCAGTCTCCGACTAGCAGTTGGGGTTCGGAATGAGCAGTTCTTC; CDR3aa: CASSLRLAVGVRNEQFF
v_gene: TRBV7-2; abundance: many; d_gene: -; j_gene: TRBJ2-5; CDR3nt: TGTGCCAGCACCCCCCCAGCGGGAGAGACCCAGTACTTC; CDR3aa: CASTPPAGETQYF
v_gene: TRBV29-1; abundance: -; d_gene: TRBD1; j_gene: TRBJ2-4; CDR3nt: TGCAGCGTTGTAACAGGGGAAAACATTCAGTACTTC; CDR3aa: CSVVTGENIQYF
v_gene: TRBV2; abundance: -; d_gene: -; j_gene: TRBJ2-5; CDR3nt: TGTGCCAGCAGTGGACCCCCGGTAGGGGCGGGGAAGACCCAGTACTTC; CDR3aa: CASSGPPVGAGKTQYF
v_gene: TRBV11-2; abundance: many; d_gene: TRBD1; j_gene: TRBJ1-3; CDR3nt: TGTGCCAGCAGCTTGGGACAGCGAGGAAACACCATATATTTT; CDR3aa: CASSLGQRGNTIYF
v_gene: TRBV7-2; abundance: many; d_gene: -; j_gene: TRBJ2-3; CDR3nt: TGTGCCAGCAGCTGGGGGTCGGGCCGGCCACGGCCCCACACAGATACGCAGTATTTT; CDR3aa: CASSWGSGRPRPHTDTQYF
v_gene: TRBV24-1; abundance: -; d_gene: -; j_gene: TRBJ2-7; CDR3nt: TGTGCCACCAGTGATTTCGGGGCCCCTGATCGTCTTATTACCTACGAGCAGTACTTC; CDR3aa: CATSDFGAPDRLITYEQYF
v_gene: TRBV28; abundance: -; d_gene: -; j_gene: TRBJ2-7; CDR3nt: TGTGCCAGCCTCGGGAAAGACTACGAGCAGTACTTC; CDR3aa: CASLGKDYEQYF